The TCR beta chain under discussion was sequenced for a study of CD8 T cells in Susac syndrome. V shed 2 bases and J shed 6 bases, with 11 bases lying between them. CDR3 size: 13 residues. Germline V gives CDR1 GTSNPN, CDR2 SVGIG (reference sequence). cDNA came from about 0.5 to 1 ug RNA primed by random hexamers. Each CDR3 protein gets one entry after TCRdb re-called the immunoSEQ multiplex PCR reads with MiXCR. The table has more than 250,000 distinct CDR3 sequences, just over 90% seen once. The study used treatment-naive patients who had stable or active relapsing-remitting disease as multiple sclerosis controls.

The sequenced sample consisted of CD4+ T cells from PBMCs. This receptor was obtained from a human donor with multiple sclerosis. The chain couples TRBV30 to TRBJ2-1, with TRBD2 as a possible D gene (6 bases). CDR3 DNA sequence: TGTGCCTGGAGTTCGGGGGTGTTCAATGAGCAGTTCTTC. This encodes CAWSSGVFNEQFF.